The 25 T cell receptor beta chains below all came from one sample that was sequenced in a study of T cells after yellow fever vaccination. TCRdb called the 5' RACE reads again in MiXCR, with one record for every CDR3 protein. The sample has around 350,000 distinct CDR3 sequences, 6.2% seen once. The specimen comprised PBMCs, sampled 5 days after the yellow fever booster vaccination. The origin of the receptors is a young man who received the YFV17D yellow fever vaccine.

This sequence joins TRBV20-1 and TRBJ2-7; 12 bases are a match to TRBD2. Germline V gene sequence: CDR1 DFQATT, CDR2 SNEGSKA (reference sequence). CDR3 length: 17 residues. With V trimmed by 1 base and J by 0 bases, 7 bases remained unmatched. The DNA for the CDR3 is TGCAGTGCTAGAGCCCGGACTAGCGGGAAGAGCTCCTACGAGCAGTACTTC. Its protein is CSARARTSGKSSYEQYF.

This clonotype turned up a few times. V and J are TRBV20-1 and TRBJ2-7, with D possibly TRBD2 on 6 matching bases. Germline CDR1 DFQATT, CDR2 SNEGSKA (reference sequence). The CDR3 sequence is 13 residues long. Deletions cut 6 bases from V and 3 bases from J, with 15 bases between. In DNA form, the CDR3 reads TGCAGTGCGCCGGGAGCGAACTACTACGAGCAGTACTTC. Encoded protein: CSAPGANYYEQYF.

The chain employs TRBV6-2 or TRBV6-3 and TRBJ2-3, with 10 bases that match TRBD2. V lost 0 bases to trimming and J lost 2 bases; unmatched junction nucleotides: 2. This CDR3 comprises 16 residues. CDR1 is MNHEY and CDR2 is SVGEGT in the germline V gene. CDR3 DNA: TGTGCCAGCAGTTACTCAACTAGCGGGAACACAGATACGCAGTATTTT. It translates to CASSYSTSGNTDTQYF.

This clonotype has just a few counts. This sequence joins TRBV11-2 and TRBJ1-4; D unclear. There are 16 residues in the CDR3. CDR1 and CDR2 from the germline V gene are SGHAT and FQNNGV. The V end was cut by 6 bases, the J end by 0 bases, with 14 bases between. CDR3 nucleotides: TGTGCCAGCAGGAAAAACTCGGGAGCAACTAATGAAAAACTGTTTTTT. This sequence encodes CASRKNSGATNEKLFF.

This chain uses TRBV7-6 with TRBJ2-1, with D possibly being TRBD2 (6 bases). The germline V and J ends were trimmed by 4 bases and 8 bases, with 15 bases remaining between them. The CDR3 sequence is 14 residues long. Germline V lookup: CDR1 SGHVS, CDR2 FNYEAQ. The CDR3 nucleotides read TGTGCCAGCAGCTCGATGACTAGATTCTATGAGCAGTTCTTC. Translating it yields CASSSMTRFYEQFF.

This chain uses TRBV4-3 with TRBJ2-5; no firm D call. Germline lookup yields CDR1 LGHNA and CDR2 YSLEER. V was shortened by 1 base and J by 3 bases, with 12 bases between the two germline ends. This CDR3 contains 15 residues. The CDR3 loop is CASSQGPGGEETQYF. CDR3 in DNA: TGCGCCAGCAGCCAAGGGCCGGGTGGGGAAGAGACCCAGTACTTC.

This clonotype showed up just a few times. The chain carries TRBV18 and TRBJ1-4, with D possibly being TRBD1 (5 bases). V gave up 1 base and J gave up 6 bases, with 9 bases separating them. The CDR3 has 14 amino acids. Per the germline V gene, CDR1 is KGHSH and CDR2 is LQKENI. As DNA, the CDR3 is TGTGCCAGCTCACCACGGGGGGGAGATGAAAAACTGTTTTTT. Its translation: CASSPRGGDEKLFF.

In DNA form, the CDR3 reads TGCAGCGTTGAACAGGGCCCCTACGAGCAGTACTTC. This codes for CSVEQGPYEQYF. The rearrangement joins TRBV29-1 to TRBJ2-7; TRBD1 might be the D (5 bases). Germline-derived CDR1 and CDR2 are SQVTM and ANQGSEA. The germline V and J ends were trimmed by 2 bases and 2 bases, with 7 bases remaining between them. This CDR3 region has 12 residues.

This clonotype was seen ten or more times. The J gene is TRBJ2-1, the V gene TRBV4-2, with 14 bases aligning to TRBD2. The length of the CDR3 is 15 residues. Losses at the gene ends were 2 bases for V and 9 bases for J; bases not matched to a gene: 3. CDR1 and CDR2 from the germline V gene are LGHNA and YNFKEQ. The CDR3: CASSQPGLAGVEQFF. CDR3 in DNA: TGTGCCAGCAGCCAACCGGGACTAGCGGGAGTTGAGCAGTTCTTC.

This clonotype came up many times. The chain uses TRBV20-1 and TRBJ2-1; no clear D. Germline CDR1 reads DFQATT; CDR2 reads SNEGSKA (reference sequence). The CDR3 totals 16 residues. Trimming left V 0 bases short and J 6 bases short, with 18 bases between. CDR3 nucleotides: TGCAGTGCTAGAGATATCGGCTCTCCCTATGGCAATGAGCAGTTCTTC. This translates into CSARDIGSPYGNEQFF.

This clonotype was counted a few times. This chain connects TRBV20-1 to TRBJ2-7; either TRBD1 or TRBD2 may supply D (7 bases each). CDR3 length: 14 residues. Germline CDR1 and CDR2: DFQATT and SNEGSKA (reference sequence). Trimming cost V 6 bases and J 2 bases, with 17 bases left between them. CDR3 nucleotide sequence: TGCAGTGCATCCCCAGGGGGGGGGGCCTACGAGCAGTACTTC. Protein sequence: CSASPGGGAYEQYF.

This clonotype was seen repeatedly, ten times or more. This chain links TRBV28 with TRBJ2-2; maybe TRBD1 (6 bases). The CDR3 spans 14 residues. The V end was cut by 5 bases, the J end by 1 base, with 8 bases between. The V gene's germline CDR1 is MDHEN and CDR2 SYDVKM. In DNA form, the CDR3 reads TGTGCCAGCAGTCCGGGACAGAACACCGGGGAGCTGTTTTTT. Translation: CASSPGQNTGELFF.

This clonotype was detected only a few times. V is TRBV24-1 and J is TRBJ2-7; D unresolved. The germline gives CDR1 KGHDR, CDR2 SFDVKD. This CDR3 region has 11 residues. V was shortened by 4 bases and J by 7 bases, with 7 bases between the two germline ends. CDR3 residues: CATSDGAEQYF. The CDR3 region has the DNA TGTGCCACCAGTGACGGTGCAGAGCAGTACTTC.

This clonotype was recorded at least ten times. The chain employs TRBV7-2 and TRBJ2-4; possible D gene TRBD2, 5 bases. In germline, CDR1 is SGHTA, CDR2 FQGNSA. The CDR3 has 13 residues. The V gene lost 0 bases and the J gene lost 9 bases, with 9 bases spanning the gap. CDR3 region: CASSLASSGIQYF. CDR3 sequence (DNA): TGTGCCAGCAGCTTAGCCTCGAGCGGCATTCAGTACTTC.

This clonotype was detected ten times or more. The rearrangement joins TRBV20-1 to TRBJ1-2, with 8 bases aligning to TRBD1. The J segment lost 8 bases and the V segment lost 5 bases, leaving 10 bases of the junction unmatched. Germline V gene lookup returns CDR1 DFQATT and CDR2 SNEGSKA (reference sequence). The CDR3 is 13 residues long. The CDR3: CSAQTGAVKGYTF. The CDR3 DNA reads as TGCAGTGCTCAGACAGGGGCGGTGAAAGGCTACACCTTC.

Details on this clonotype: Possible read error: a much larger clone is one base away. V gene TRBV20-1 combines with J gene TRBJ2-2; D is possibly TRBD2 (5 bases). Germline CDR1 and CDR2: DFQATT and SNEGSKA (reference sequence). This CDR3 comprises 17 residues. CDR3 loop: CCARDLLSGEGTGELFF. The CDR3 coding sequence is TGCTGTGCTAGAGATCTTTTAAGCGGTGAGGGCACCGGGGAGCTGTTTTTT.

There are many counts of this clonotype. As DNA, the CDR3 is TGTGCCATCCTGGACAGGTTAAACTACGAGCAGTACTTC. This translates into CAILDRLNYEQYF. The chain is built from TRBV21-1 and TRBJ2-7; the table assigns TRBD1, which was not confirmed against the DNA. TRBV21-1 is labeled a pseudogene. This CDR3 has 13 residues.

This clonotype was detected ten times or more. The chain couples TRBV7-2 to TRBJ2-5, with D possibly being TRBD1 (5 bases). V lost 5 bases and J 4 bases, leaving 17 bases between the germline ends. Germline assignment: CDR1 SGHTA and CDR2 FQGNSA. The length of the CDR3 is 15 residues. For the CDR3, the DNA is TGTGCCAGCAGCGCCCTCGCCAGGGATCGAGAGACCCAGTACTTC. Translation gives CASSALARDRETQYF.

This clonotype has at least ten counts. The V gene is TRBV4-3, the J gene TRBJ2-3, with 11 bases lining up with TRBD2. The CDR3 sequence is 17 residues long. The V and J ends lost 0 bases and 6 bases, in that order; junction bases with no gene match: 8. Germline CDR1 is LGHNA and CDR2 is YSLEER. The CDR3 DNA reads TGCGCCAGCAGCCAAGAGTCTAGCGGGAGGCCTCTGGATACGCAGTATTTT. Its protein product is CASSQESSGRPLDTQYF.

This clonotype was counted at least ten times. V and J are TRBV28 and TRBJ1-2; weak D call: TRBD1 (6 bases). Germline values: CDR1 MDHEN, CDR2 SYDVKM. V gave up 9 bases and J gave up 5 bases, with 16 bases separating them. This CDR3 contains 13 residues. The CDR3: CASASGQNYGYTF. In DNA form, the CDR3 reads TGTGCCAGTGCTTCAGGACAGAATTATGGCTACACCTTC.

This clonotype showed up just a few times. V is TRBV7-2 and J is TRBJ2-1; D might be TRBD2 (6 bases). The V end lost 5 bases, the J end lost 9 bases, and 11 bases lay between the germline ends. Per germline, CDR1 SGHTA and CDR2 FQGNSA. This CDR3 region has 12 residues. The CDR3 protein is CASSLDGSEQFF. The CDR3 nucleotides read TGTGCCAGCAGCCTCGACGGGAGTGAGCAGTTCTTC. Full variable domain (rest looked up from reference TRBV7-2 and TRBJ2-1): GAGVSQSPSNKVTEKGKDVELRCDPISGHTALYWYRQSLGQGLEFLIYFQGNSAPDKSGLPSDRFSAERTGGSVSTLTIQRTQQEDSAVYLCASSLDGSEQFFGPGTRLTVL.

V gene TRBV5-1 combines with J gene TRBJ1-1; D not certain. V lost 0 bases to trimming and J lost 1 base, with 10 bases between them. The germline V gene has CDR1 SGHRS and CDR2 YFSETQ. The CDR3 extends over 15 amino acids. Here the CDR3 reads CASSLEWAGNTEAFF. In nucleotides, the CDR3 is TGCGCCAGCAGCTTGGAGTGGGCAGGGAACACTGAAGCTTTCTTT.

Only a few counts were recorded for this clonotype. The chain couples TRBV5-1 to TRBJ2-5; weak D call: TRBD1 (6 bases). V lost 4 bases and J lost 9, with 19 bases in between. Germline CDR1 is SGHRS and CDR2 is YFSETQ. The CDR3 is 14 residues long. The CDR3 bases are TGCGCCAGCAGCCCCGAGACAGGCCTTGGGGCCCAGTACTTC. Translated: CASSPETGLGAQYF.

This clonotype occurred many times. CDR3 DNA sequence: TGCAGTGCTAGCGGGGGAAGGGACTATGGCTACACCTTC. Translated: CSASGGRDYGYTF. The J gene is TRBJ1-2, the V gene TRBV20-1, with a tentative D call TRBD1 (5 bases). Germline V gives CDR1 DFQATT, CDR2 SNEGSKA (reference sequence). The CDR3 length is 13 residues. V was pared by 3 bases and J by 3 bases, with 11 bases between.

The chain combines TRBV29-1 with TRBJ2-7; D call uncertain. Looked up from germline, CDR1 is SQVTM and CDR2 is ANQGSEA. The CDR3 is made up of 8 amino acids. With 3 bases removed from V and 12 bases from J, the gap between germline ends came to 6 bases. CDR3 sequence reads: CSVDSGYF. The CDR3, as DNA: TGCAGCGTTGATTCCGGGTACTTC.